A single sample is the source of the 28 T cell receptor beta chains below, sequenced in a study of CD8+ T cells in alopecia areata. Sample treatment: oral pan-JAK inhibitor, 5-10 mg twice daily. Extracted RNA was reverse transcribed, and the resulting cDNA served as sequencing template. Here immunoSEQ multiplex PCR was the method, and the copy in TCRdb shows in-frame clones only, minus some. The data contain around 300,000 clones, 60% of them singletons. Sequencing used CD4+ T cells sorted from blood, obtained around week 53, from a patient treated with tofacitinib. These TCRs come from a human donor with alopecia areata.

This rearrangement joins TRBV30 to TRBJ1-2, with D tentatively TRBD1 (6 bases). Germline V gives CDR1 GTSNPN, CDR2 SVGIG (reference sequence). The CDR3 loop spans 13 amino acids. V was pared by 3 bases and J by 6 bases, with 14 bases between. CDR3 residues: CAWRQGGPDGYTF. The DNA for the CDR3 is TGTGCCTGGAGACAGGGTGGGCCGGATGGCTACACCTTC.

The rearrangement links TRBV29-1 to TRBJ2-7; no reliable D call. The CDR3 length is 13 residues. V lost 6 bases, J lost 7 bases, and 19 bases lay in between. Germline V gives CDR1 SQVTM, CDR2 ANQGSEA. CDR3 DNA: TGCAGCGTAATGACGGCAAGTACGGGTGAGCAGTACTTC. This encodes CSVMTASTGEQYF.

There are a few counts of this clone. The rearrangement joins TRBV7-9 to TRBJ1-1, with D possibly matching TRBD1 (5 bases). Trimming pared 1 base from V and 6 bases from J, leaving 12 bases between. The germline gives CDR1 SEHNR, CDR2 FQNEAQ (reference sequence). The CDR3 length is 14 residues. The CDR3 reads CASSLVQGGAEAFF. CDR3 sequence (DNA): TGTGCCAGCAGCTTAGTTCAGGGTGGGGCTGAAGCTTTCTTT. The full variable domain, in which reference TRBV7-9 and TRBJ1-1 provide the parts outside the CDR3, is DTGVSQNPRHKITKRGQNVTFRCDPISEHNRLYWYRQTLGQGPEFLTYFQNEAQLEKSRLLSDRFSAERPKGSFSTLEIQRTEQGDSAMYLCASSLVQGGAEAFFGQGTRLTVV.

This clone was detected once. DNA of the CDR3: TGTGCCATCAGGGACAGCCTCCGGGGGACCCAGTACTTC. Its translation is CAIRDSLRGTQYF. This rearrangement joins TRBV10-3 to TRBJ2-5, with D possibly being TRBD1 (6 bases). The ends were cut back, 6 bases at V and 7 bases at J, with 15 bases in the middle. Per the germline V gene, CDR1 is ENHRY and CDR2 is SYGVKD. The CDR3 covers 13 residues.

There are a few counts of this clone. The chain has TRBV2 and TRBJ1-2; possible D gene TRBD1, 6 bases. Germline V gives CDR1 SNHLY, CDR2 FYNNEI. The ends were cut back, 8 bases at V and 4 bases at J, with 17 bases in the middle. The CDR3 consists of 14 residues. CDR3 bases: TGTGCCAGCCGCTACAGGGCGTCAGTCTATGGCTACACCTTC. Protein product: CASRYRASVYGYTF.

Of note for this clone: Other nucleotide sequences in the sample specify the same CDR3. The V and J genes are TRBV6-1 and TRBJ1-5; no reliable D call. This CDR3 has 13 residues. The V gene's germline CDR1 is MNHNS and CDR2 SASEGT. With 6 bases removed from V and 2 bases from J, the gap between germline ends came to 8 bases. CDR3 loop: CASRVDGNQPQHF. The CDR3 nucleotides read TGTGCCAGCAGGGTCGACGGCAATCAGCCCCAGCATTTT.

V and J are TRBV30 and TRBJ2-5; 10 bases match TRBD2. The CDR3 totals 15 residues. J was trimmed by 1 base and V by 2 bases; bases with no gene match: 4. Looked up from germline, CDR1 is GTSNPN and CDR2 is SVGIG (reference sequence). CDR3 region: CAWSPLAGVQETQYF. The CDR3 DNA reads TGTGCCTGGAGTCCGCTAGCGGGGGTCCAAGAGACCCAGTACTTC.

CDR3 in amino acids: CASRQGQGDSGANVLTF. The CDR3 coding sequence is TGTGCCAGCAGGCAGGGACAGGGGGACTCTGGGGCCAACGTCCTGACTTTC. This rearrangement joins TRBV4-2 to TRBJ2-6, with 11 bases identical to TRBD1. V shed 6 bases, J shed 0 bases, and the junction held 4 bases outside the gene matches. This CDR3 has 17 amino acids. CDR1 and CDR2 from the germline V gene are LGHNA and YNFKEQ.

The chain has TRBV6-5 and TRBJ1-1, with D perhaps matching TRBD1 (6 bases). This CDR3 is 13 amino acids long. V shed 0 bases and J shed 7 bases, with 9 bases lying between them. In germline, CDR1 is MNHEY, CDR2 SVGAGI. CDR3 sequence reads: CASSYSKDSEAFF. CDR3 coding DNA: TGTGCCAGCAGTTACTCGAAGGACAGTGAAGCTTTCTTT.

The gene calls are TRBV7-3 and TRBJ1-2; D unclear. The germline V and J ends were trimmed by 0 bases and 8 bases, with 10 bases remaining between them. The germline V gene has CDR1 SGHTA and CDR2 FQGTGA. CDR3 length: 13 residues. The chain's CDR3 is CASSLTGSEGYTF. CDR3 sequence (DNA): TGTGCCAGCAGCTTAACTGGGTCCGAAGGCTACACCTTC. The complete variable domain, with remaining parts taken from reference TRBV7-3 and TRBJ1-2, reads GAGVSQTPSNKVTEKGKYVELRCDPISGHTALYWYRQSLGQGPEFLIYFQGTGAADDSGLPNDRFFAVRPEGSVSTLKIQRTERGDSAVYLCASSLTGSEGYTFGSGTRLTVV.

The table lists this clone with a few counts. The chain carries TRBV7-9 and TRBJ1-5; perhaps TRBD1 as D (5 bases). Germline CDR1 is SEHNR and CDR2 is FQNEAQ (reference sequence). Trimming cost V 4 bases and J 2 bases, with 9 bases left between them. This CDR3 contains 14 residues. For the CDR3, the DNA is TGTGCCAGCAGCTCCGACAGCGGCAATCAGCCCCAGCATTTT. It translates to CASSSDSGNQPQHF.

The CDR3 here is CASSMGKGGRSYNEQFF. CDR3 bases: TGTGCCAGCAGCATGGGGAAGGGCGGCCGCTCCTACAATGAGCAGTTCTTC. V usage is TRBV7-9 and J usage is TRBJ2-1; D is uncertain. The germline gives CDR1 SEHNR, CDR2 FQNEAQ (reference sequence). The CDR3 loop spans 17 amino acids. The V end was cut by 5 bases, the J end by 0 bases, with 17 bases between.

The chain joins TRBV2 to TRBJ1-6; D gene ambiguous. V was pared by 2 bases and J by 8 bases, with 10 bases between. This CDR3 comprises 14 residues. Germline loops: CDR1 SNHLY, CDR2 FYNNEI. CDR3 in amino acids: CASSERVQDSPLHF. CDR3 sequence (DNA): TGTGCCAGCAGTGAAAGGGTGCAGGATTCACCCCTCCACTTT.

About this clone: Other DNA sequences within the sample encode an identical CDR3. This chain connects TRBV5-1 to TRBJ2-7; D gene ambiguous. The CDR3 spans 11 residues. The V gene lost 2 bases and the J gene lost 5 bases, with 5 bases spanning the gap. CDR1 is SGHRS and CDR2 is YFSETQ in the germline V gene. The CDR3 nucleotides read TGCGCCAGCAGCTTCGACCACGAGCAGTACTTC. This sequence encodes CASSFDHEQYF.

CDR3 coding DNA: TGCAGCGTTTTCTCCTCGGGCCAAGAGACCCAGTACTTC. It yields the protein CSVFSSGQETQYF. The V call is TRBV29-1, the J call TRBJ2-5; D gene unclear. CDR3 size: 13 residues. Germline values: CDR1 SQVTM, CDR2 ANQGSEA. Deletions cut 5 bases from V and 1 base from J, with 11 bases between.

J is TRBJ1-1 and V is TRBV9; D is undetermined. The CDR3 has 13 amino acids. The V gene's germline CDR1 is SGDLS and CDR2 YYNGEE. V lost 0 bases, J lost 6 bases, and 9 bases lay in between. The CDR3 sequence is CASSVDRSAEAFF. CDR3 coding DNA: TGTGCCAGCAGCGTAGATAGGTCAGCTGAAGCTTTCTTT.

V usage is TRBV30 and J usage is TRBJ1-5; D gene uncertain. With 2 bases removed from V and 4 bases from J, the gap between germline ends came to 12 bases. Germline V lookup: CDR1 GTSNPN, CDR2 SVGIG (reference sequence). The CDR3 is 14 amino acids. The CDR3 sequence is CAWSSTERNQPQHF. The CDR3 DNA follows: TGTGCCTGGAGTTCCACGGAGAGAAATCAGCCCCAGCATTTT.

The genes are TRBV2 and TRBJ1-5; D is undetermined. In germline, CDR1 is SNHLY, CDR2 FYNNEI. V gave up 5 bases and J gave up 0 bases, with 5 bases separating them. CDR3 length: 13 amino acids. CDR3 region: CASSLDSNQPQHF. In DNA form, the CDR3 reads TGTGCCAGCAGTCTTGATAGCAATCAGCCCCAGCATTTT.

Regarding this clone: Other DNA variants within this sample encode the same CDR3. CDR3 loop: CATSRDRLGEQFF. The CDR3 DNA reads as TGTGCCACCAGCAGAGACCGATTGGGTGAGCAGTTCTTC. The genes are TRBV15 and TRBJ2-1; no clear D. The length of the CDR3 is 13 residues. Deletions cut 0 bases from V and 9 bases from J, with 9 bases between. CDR1 LNHNV and CDR2 YYDKDF come from the germline V gene (reference sequence).

The chain links TRBV5-1 to TRBJ2-5; 7 nucleotides agree with TRBD1. J lost 5 bases, V lost 4 bases, and 14 bases had no gene match. The CDR3 contains 16 residues. In germline, CDR1 is SGHRS, CDR2 YFSETQ. CDR3 sequence: CASSRLFPGTEETQYF. The CDR3 coding sequence is TGCGCCAGCAGCCGACTATTCCCAGGGACAGAGGAGACCCAGTACTTC.

The sample holds a few counts of this clone. The V call is TRBV15, the J call TRBJ1-5; D call uncertain. Trimming stripped 3 bases from V and 2 bases from J, with 14 bases between. CDR3 size: 16 residues. The germline gives CDR1 LNHNV, CDR2 YYDKDF (reference sequence). The CDR3 bases are TGTGCCACCAGCAGCGAGAGTCGGTCAGGCAATCAGCCCCAGCATTTT. This codes for CATSSESRSGNQPQHF.

The chain uses TRBV5-4 and TRBJ2-7; D tentatively reads TRBD1 or TRBD2 (5 bases each). Trimming took off 4 bases at V and 1 base at J, with 15 bases between the two ends. CDR1 SGHNT and CDR2 YYREEE come from the germline V gene (reference sequence). The CDR3 has 15 residues. The DNA of the CDR3 is TGTGCCAGCAGCCAAACGGGACGTTCGTCCTACGAGCAGTACTTC. This gives the protein CASSQTGRSSYEQYF.

The CDR3 coding sequence is TGCAGCGCACGGACAGGGGCGGATTCACCCCTCCACTTT. The encoded protein is CSARTGADSPLHF. The chain recombines TRBV29-1 with TRBJ1-6; 9 bases are a match to TRBD1. CDR3 length: 13 residues. V lost 7 bases to trimming and J lost 8 bases; unmatched junction nucleotides: 6. Germline V gives CDR1 SQVTM, CDR2 ANQGSEA. Looking up the rest from reference TRBV29-1 and TRBJ1-6 gives the full variable domain: SAVISQKPSRDICQRGTSLTIQCQVDSQVTMMFWYRQQPGQSLTLIATANQGSEATYESGFVIDKFPISRPNLTFSTLTVSNMSPEDSSIYLCSARTGADSPLHFGNGTRLTVT.

This clone was seen only a few times. This chain uses TRBV29-1 with TRBJ2-3; D is possibly TRBD1 (7 bases). Germline CDR1 is SQVTM and CDR2 is ANQGSEA. The ends were cut back, 7 bases at V and 3 bases at J, with 11 bases in the middle. This CDR3 has 12 residues. The CDR3 protein is CSASGGTDTQYF. For the CDR3, the DNA is TGCAGCGCATCAGGGGGGACAGATACGCAGTATTTT.

The chain has TRBV5-1 and TRBJ1-2, with TRBD1 identical over 11 bases. Germline-derived CDR1 and CDR2 are SGHRS and YFSETQ. V lost 5 bases and J lost 7; bases outside the gene matches: 7. The CDR3 has 14 residues. The CDR3 nucleotides read TGCGCCAGCAGACGGGACAGGGGGACTGGTGGCTACACCTTC. Encoded protein: CASRRDRGTGGYTF.

In its sample, this clone was seen many times. V gene TRBV10-3 combines with J gene TRBJ2-1, with a weak D call TRBD1 (6 bases). The V end was cut by 2 bases, the J end by 6 bases, with 14 bases between. This CDR3 is built from 15 residues. Germline CDR1 and CDR2: ENHRY and SYGVKD. The CDR3 DNA reads as TGTGCCATCAGTGAGGGGGGCAGACAGTCCAATGAGCAGTTCTTC. This codes for CAISEGGRQSNEQFF.

V gene TRBV5-4 combines with J gene TRBJ1-1; TRBD1 aligns across 8 bases. Germline assignment: CDR1 SGHNT and CDR2 YYREEE (reference sequence). CDR3 size: 16 residues. The J segment lost 4 bases and the V segment lost 1 base, leaving 9 bases of the junction unmatched. CDR3 sequence: CASSLRTGGSGTEAFF. CDR3 bases: TGTGCCAGCAGCTTGAGAACAGGGGGGTCGGGCACTGAAGCTTTCTTT.

The CDR3 bases are TGTGCCTGGAGCTTGTACCAAGAGACCCAGTACTTC. Translated: CAWSLYQETQYF. The V and J genes are TRBV30 and TRBJ2-5; D is undetermined. CDR1 is GTSNPN and CDR2 is SVGIG in the germline V gene (reference sequence). V was trimmed by 3 bases and J by 0 bases, leaving 5 bases between them. CDR3 size: 12 residues.